A selection of T cell receptor beta chains follows, all from one sample in a study of blood T cells in healthy people across ages. TCRdb passed the 5' RACE reads through MiXCR, listing each CDR3 protein once. In the table there are about 800,000 distinct CDR3 sequences, 25% of which are singletons. The same specimen was also included in a second study, on T cells of mothers and their children.

Sequencing was performed on blood. The receptor set was obtained from a boy aged 5-17 years in good health. CDR3s include the opening cysteine and the closing phenylalanine or tryptophan. The D gene is left open where the match is weak. Rows may omit the clone size; those that give it use once, few, many or a size class.

cdr3_aa	cdr3_nt	clone_size	v_call	d_call	j_call
CASSQDRANYEQYF	TGTGCCAGCAGCCAAGATAGGGCTAACTACGAGCAGTACTTC	few	TRBV4-2	.	TRBJ2-7
CASSDQGPPNSPLHF	TGTGCCAGCAGCGATCAGGGCCCCCCGAATTCACCCCTCCACTTT	few	TRBV9	.	TRBJ1-6
CASSLAGGGHEKLFF	TGCGCCAGCAGTCTTGCTGGAGGGGGTCATGAAAAACTGTTTTTT	.	TRBV5-1	.	TRBJ1-4
CASALADTQYF	TGTGCCAGCGCATTAGCGGATACGCAGTATTTT	few	TRBV6-5	.	TRBJ2-3
CASRNAGNNEELFF	TGTGCCAGCAGAAACGCAGGAAATAATGAAGAACTGTTTTTT	.	TRBV27	.	TRBJ1-4
CSAGSFGGYTF	TGCAGTGCAGGGTCCTTTGGTGGCTACACCTTC	few	TRBV20-1	.	TRBJ1-2
CASSYSRTQATPLHF	TGTGCCAGCAGTTACTCGCGGACGCAAGCAACACCCCTCCACTTT	few	TRBV6-5	.	TRBJ1-6
CAWSVLGYQETQYF	TGTGCCTGGAGTGTTCTGGGGTACCAAGAGACCCAGTACTTC	few	TRBV30	.	TRBJ2-5
CASSEAPRLAEQYF	TGTGCCAGCAGTGAAGCGCCCCGGCTTGCGGAGCAGTACTTC	few	TRBV6-1	.	TRBJ2-7
CASSSATGSNTGELFF	TGCGCCAGCAGTTCGGCGACAGGGTCGAACACCGGGGAGCTGTTTTTT	.	TRBV5-1	TRBD1	TRBJ2-2
CASSSGQGPNTEAFF	TGCGCCAGCAGCTCCGGACAGGGCCCGAACACTGAAGCTTTCTTT	.	TRBV5-1	TRBD1	TRBJ1-1
CASSQGGGDHYGYTF	TGTGCCAGCAGCCAAGGTGGAGGGGATCACTATGGCTACACCTTC	few	TRBV3-1	.	TRBJ1-2
CASSPGPQEETQYF	TGTGCCAGCAGCCCTGGGCCGCAGGAGGAGACCCAGTACTTC	few	TRBV7-2	.	TRBJ2-5